A single sample gave rise to the 24 T cell receptor beta chains below, sequenced in a study of ipilimumab plus nivolumab after autologous stem cell transplantation. Only in-frame clones appear in the TCRdb table, and some are missing; sequencing was by immunoSEQ multiplex PCR. In the table there are some 6,100 clones, approximately 92% of which are singletons. The specimen comprised PBMCs, sampled in a trial of ipilimumab plus nivolumab as post-transplant consolidation. These TCRs come from a female donor with multiple myeloma.

The CDR3 bases are TGTGCCAGCAGCTCACACCCCTACGAGCAGTACTTC. Translated, it gives CASSSHPYEQYF. The chain links TRBV5-6 to TRBJ2-7; D gene uncertain. Per the germline V gene, CDR1 is SGHDT and CDR2 is YYEEEE. Trimming took 3 bases from V and 2 from J, leaving 6 bases between them. This CDR3 comprises 12 residues.

V gene TRBV6-5 combines with J gene TRBJ1-1, with unresolved D. Trimming took 4 bases from V and 8 from J, leaving 11 bases between them. There are 12 residues in the CDR3. The germline gives CDR1 MNHEY, CDR2 SVGAGI. CDR3 amino acids: CASSSTVTEAFF. CDR3 nucleotide sequence: TGTGCCAGCAGTTCCACGGTGACAGAAGCTTTCTTT.

CDR3 DNA sequence: TGTGCCAGCAGTTACTCGACGAACGGGGAGCTGTTTTTT. Translating it yields CASSYSTNGELFF. The chain joins TRBV6-6 to TRBJ2-2; D unresolved. The CDR3 is 13 residues long. The V end was cut by 0 bases, the J end by 7 bases, with 6 bases between. The V gene's germline CDR1 is MNHNY and CDR2 SVGAGI (reference sequence).

This clone turned up a few times. The rearrangement links TRBV4-2 to TRBJ2-5; D is unresolved. The CDR3 length is 14 residues. Trimming took 0 bases from V and 5 from J, leaving 10 bases between them. CDR1 is LGHNA and CDR2 is YNFKEQ in the germline V gene. The CDR3 protein is CASSQDPSRETQYF. As DNA, the CDR3 is TGTGCCAGCAGCCAAGATCCTAGTAGGGAGACCCAGTACTTC.

The gene calls are TRBV5-1 and TRBJ2-2, with 9 bases fitting TRBD1. V shed 0 bases and J 7 bases; nucleotides not matched to a gene: 7. The CDR3 runs 16 residues. Germline-derived CDR1 and CDR2 are SGHRS and YFSETQ. The CDR3 sequence is CASSLEPTGGIGELFF. CDR3 bases: TGCGCCAGCAGCTTGGAACCGACAGGGGGAATCGGGGAGCTGTTTTTT. Full variable domain (rest looked up from reference TRBV5-1 and TRBJ2-2): KAGVTQTPRYLIKTRGQQVTLSCSPISGHRSVSWYQQTPGQGLQFLFEYFSETQRNKGNFPGRFSGRQFSNSRSEMNVSTLELGDSALYLCASSLEPTGGIGELFFGEGSRLTVL.

The sample holds one count of this clone. The genes are TRBV14 and TRBJ1-2; no clear D. Per germline, CDR1 SGHDN and CDR2 FVKESK. V lost 1 base and J lost 7, with 16 bases in between. CDR3 length: 15 amino acids. The CDR3 is CASSQALTNYRGYTF. CDR3 sequence (DNA): TGTGCCAGCAGCCAAGCCCTTACGAATTACCGTGGCTACACCTTC. Full variable domain (rest looked up from reference TRBV14 and TRBJ1-2): EAGVTQFPSHSVIEKGQTVTLRCDPISGHDNLYWYRRVMGKEIKFLLHFVKESKQDESGMPNNRFLAERTGGTYSTLKVQPAELEDSGVYFCASSQALTNYRGYTFGSGTRLTVV.

The chain has TRBV27 and TRBJ2-5, with D hard to call. The CDR3 spans 16 residues. V was shortened by 1 base and J by 6 bases, with 18 bases between the two germline ends. Germline assignment: CDR1 MNHEY and CDR2 SMNVEV (reference sequence). The CDR3 loop reads CASSLYTPAKSKTQYF. The CDR3 bases are TGTGCCAGCAGTTTATATACCCCCGCGAAGTCGAAGACCCAGTACTTC.

The chain is built from TRBV27 and TRBJ2-6; TRBD1 agrees at 11 bases. With V trimmed by 4 bases and J by 2 bases, 16 bases remained unmatched. CDR3 length: 21 residues. CDR1 MNHEY and CDR2 SMNVEV come from the germline V gene (reference sequence). CDR3 nucleotides: TGTGCCAGCAGTTCTGATTATGGACAGGGGGCGCTTTCCGCTGGGGCCAACGTCCTGACTTTC. It yields the protein CASSSDYGQGALSAGANVLTF.

Details on this clone: The junction does not match germline at one end; this may be a read error. The chain links TRBV10-2 to TRBJ1-1; D ambiguous. This CDR3 spans 14 amino acids. Germline V gives CDR1 WSHSY, CDR2 SAAADI. The chain's CDR3 is CASSDPGRHTEAFF. The CDR3 coding sequence is TGCGCCAGCAGTGATCCGGGAAGGCACACGGAAGCTTTCTTT.

The V and J genes are TRBV19 and TRBJ1-5; D is undetermined. The CDR3 is 14 residues long. Germline values: CDR1 LNHDA, CDR2 SQIVND (reference sequence). Trimming cost V 5 bases and J 1 base, with 9 bases left between them. CDR3 nucleotides: TGTGCCAGTAGTCTCCTCGGCAGCAATCAGCCCCAGCATTTT. Encoded protein: CASSLLGSNQPQHF.

In regard to this clone: The same CDR3 arises from other DNA sequences in this sample as well. The V and J genes are TRBV28 and TRBJ1-4; D not resolved. The germline gives CDR1 MDHEN, CDR2 SYDVKM. This CDR3 comprises 16 residues. The V and J ends lost 6 bases and 0 bases respectively, with 14 bases between them. Here the CDR3 DNA reads TGTGCCAGCAGGTTTGCAGGAACCACAACTAATGAAAAACTGTTTTTT. Translating it yields CASRFAGTTTNEKLFF.

The chain combines TRBV28 with TRBJ1-2; D not resolved. This CDR3 comprises 13 residues. The germline V gene has CDR1 MDHEN and CDR2 SYDVKM. Trimming took 5 bases from V and 2 from J, leaving 9 bases between them. The CDR3 sequence is CASSATTNYGYTF. The CDR3 region has the DNA TGTGCCAGCAGTGCGACAACCAACTATGGCTACACCTTC.

This rearrangement joins TRBV2 to TRBJ2-3; no clear D gene. This CDR3 comprises 11 residues. With 4 bases removed from V and 4 bases from J, the gap between germline ends came to 3 bases. Germline assignment: CDR1 SNHLY and CDR2 FYNNEI. CDR3 in DNA: TGTGCCAGCAGTGTTGCAGATACGCAGTATTTT. This gives the protein CASSVADTQYF.

CDR3 sequence reads: CAISDQQQGGQPQHF. The CDR3 nucleotides read TGTGCCATCAGCGACCAGCAACAGGGGGGCCAGCCCCAGCATTTT. The V call is TRBV10-3, the J call TRBJ1-5; TRBD1 matches at 8 bases. CDR3 length equals 15 residues. CDR1 and CDR2 (germline): ENHRY, SYGVKD. Germline trimming cut 6 bases from V and 7 bases from J; bases unmatched to any gene: 11.

This chain joins TRBV7-9 and TRBJ2-3; a weak D match, TRBD1 (6 bases). Trimming took 0 bases from V and 0 from J, leaving 10 bases between them. The CDR3 is 16 residues long. In germline, CDR1 is SEHNR, CDR2 FQNEAQ (reference sequence). CDR3 region: CASSLAGTTSTDTQYF. The CDR3 nucleotides are TGTGCCAGCAGCTTAGCCGGGACAACTAGCACAGATACGCAGTATTTT.

The genes are TRBV27 and TRBJ2-5; the D gene could be TRBD1 or TRBD2 (6 bases each). The CDR3 sequence is 13 residues long. Germline lookup yields CDR1 MNHEY and CDR2 SMNVEV (reference sequence). V lost 8 bases to trimming and J lost 5 bases, with 15 bases between them. The CDR3 protein is CASGHYGGETQYF. CDR3 sequence (DNA): TGTGCCAGCGGTCATTACGGGGGCGAGACCCAGTACTTC.

J is TRBJ1-3 and V is TRBV7-2, with 7 bases aligning to TRBD1. The CDR3 is made up of 15 amino acids. The germline gives CDR1 SGHTA, CDR2 FQGNSA. V was clipped by 5 bases and J by 4 bases; unmatched bases: 8. The CDR3 region is CASSQAGGTGNTIYF. As DNA, the CDR3 is TGTGCCAGCAGCCAGGCAGGGGGTACCGGAAACACCATATATTTT.

V and J are TRBV9 and TRBJ1-2; D is undetermined. CDR3 length equals 12 residues. V shed 3 bases and J shed 8 bases, with 11 bases lying between them. CDR1 is SGDLS and CDR2 is YYNGEE in the germline V gene. CDR3 DNA sequence: TGTGCCAGCAGCGCCCAGGAGAGCGGCTACACCTTC. Protein: CASSAQESGYTF.

This chain links TRBV19 with TRBJ2-6; no clear D gene. The CDR3 consists of 15 residues. V shed 0 bases and J shed 1 base, with 4 bases lying between them. Looked up from germline, CDR1 is LNHDA and CDR2 is SQIVND (reference sequence). The CDR3 bases are TGTGCCAGTAGTATAGACGTGTCTGGGGCCAACGTCCTGACTTTC. Amino acids: CASSIDVSGANVLTF.

The V call is TRBV30, the J call TRBJ2-7, with 7 positions matching TRBD1. Trimming at V came to 4 bases and at J to 1 base, leaving 10 bases not matched to a gene. The CDR3 sequence is 15 residues long. Looked up from germline, CDR1 is GTSNPN and CDR2 is SVGIG (reference sequence). CDR3 coding DNA: TGTGCCTGGACCCCCATTAACAGGGGATCCTACGAGCAGTACTTC. Its protein is CAWTPINRGSYEQYF. Together with reference TRBV30 and TRBJ2-7, the CDR3 gives the full variable domain: SQTIHQWPATLVQPVGSPLSLECTVEGTSNPNLYWYRQAAGRGLQLLFYSVGIGQISSEVPQNLSASRPQDRQFILSSKKLLLSDSGFYLCAWTPINRGSYEQYFGPGTRLTVT.

The chain couples TRBV27 to TRBJ2-2; tentatively, D is TRBD2 (6 bases). Per germline, CDR1 MNHEY and CDR2 SMNVEV (reference sequence). V gave up 5 bases and J gave up 2 bases, with 30 bases separating them. This CDR3 has 21 residues. CDR3 loop: CASSPYAAEGRSVLNTGELFF. The CDR3, as DNA: TGTGCCAGCAGTCCATACGCCGCGGAGGGGCGATCCGTATTAAACACCGGGGAGCTGTTTTTT.

This clone was recorded only once. The chain recombines TRBV19 with TRBJ2-3; 7 nucleotides align to TRBD2. CDR3 length: 18 residues. Germline CDR1 reads LNHDA; CDR2 reads SQIVND (reference sequence). V lost 2 bases, J lost 6 bases, and 17 bases stayed unmatched. The CDR3 nucleotides are TGTGCCAGTAGTATAAGGGCCCTACGTGCGGGAGCCCCCGATACGCAGTATTTT. Residues: CASSIRALRAGAPDTQYF.

The chain employs TRBV29-1 and TRBJ1-2; D may be TRBD1 (6 bases). V was shortened by 3 bases and J by 3 bases, with 17 bases between the two germline ends. Germline V gene lookup returns CDR1 SQVTM and CDR2 ANQGSEA. This CDR3 is 15 amino acids long. CDR3 nucleotide sequence: TGCAGCGTTGAGGTTAGGAGGTCAGGGGACTATGGCTACACCTTC. Its translation: CSVEVRRSGDYGYTF.

The chain recombines TRBV19 with TRBJ2-1; a possible D gene is TRBD2 (6 bases). Germline CDR1 and CDR2: LNHDA and SQIVND (reference sequence). This CDR3 region has 15 residues. V was pared by 6 bases and J by 2 bases, with 14 bases between. Here the CDR3 reads CASSRDSAPYNEQFF. The CDR3, as DNA: TGTGCCAGTAGCCGGGACTCTGCCCCCTACAATGAGCAGTTCTTC.